Listed below are T cell receptor beta chains from one sample, sequenced in a study of technical replicates of blood from several donors. Clones were read by immunoSEQ multiplex PCR, and TCRdb kept only the in-frame ones, dropping some. This table has approximately 92,000 clones, around 96% appearing once. What was sequenced was T cells isolated from PBMCs. These receptors all come from a human donor in good health. The conserved cysteine and the conserved F or W are not part of the CDR3 here. Clone size is given for some rows only: seen once, a few or many times, or a class if the clone is expanded.

V gene,clone size,J gene,CDR3 protein
TRBV12-5,once,TRBJ2-1,ASGPGLAYNEQF
TRBV29-1,-,TRBJ2-7,SVEGQLGEQY
TRBV4-3,once,TRBJ2-2,ASSQGVGGELF
TRBV7-7,-,TRBJ2-7,ASSLASGETYEQY
TRBV6-1,-,TRBJ2-3,ASSEKAGGPDTQY
TRBV13,-,TRBJ1-4,ASASLTQSGEKLF
TRBV30,-,TRBJ2-1,AWSVGGGSEQF
TRBV5-4,-,TRBJ2-1,ASSLSGTEQF
TRBV7-2,-,TRBJ2-7,ASSFGGRGREQY
TRBV11-3,few,TRBJ2-2,ASSQGQGWTGELF
TRBV7-6,once,TRBJ1-5,ASSLVKQGTSNQPQH
TRBV11-3,once,TRBJ1-4,ASKLSRGPQEKLF
TRBV7-9,-,TRBJ1-2,ASSLGTGVGYGYT
TRBV12-5,-,TRBJ2-5,ASGWTGETQY
TRBV28,once,TRBJ2-3,ASNPTGLASDTQY
TRBV15,-,TRBJ2-7,ATRTGTLGEQY
TRBV6-6,-,TRBJ1-4,ASSPGGQGWEKLF
TRBV28,-,TRBJ2-7,ATTKGQPYEQY
TRBV7-3,-,TRBJ2-2,ASSQNGELF
TRBV6-5,-,TRBJ2-3,ASSWRSTDTQY
TRBV6-5,-,TRBJ1-1,ASSYADFTEAF
TRBV6-4,-,TRBJ2-2,ASSETVEAGELF
TRBV6-1,-,TRBJ2-7,ASSIATGGYEQY
TRBV7-8,-,TRBJ2-1,ASSAGLQVYNEQF
TRBV7-2,once,TRBJ2-3,ASSPLAGSGTDTQY
TRBV10-3,-,TRBJ1-1,AISKDRVWTEAF
TRBV2,-,TRBJ2-7,ARSPGGTNEQY
TRBV28,-,TRBJ1-1,ASSLSGGSGPEAF
TRBV5-4,-,TRBJ2-1,ASSSRDRGLVEQF
TRBV27,-,TRBJ1-4,ASSLSGGTHEKLF
TRBV6-5,-,TRBJ2-2,ASSYLQGGNTGELF
TRBV6-5,few,TRBJ1-4,ASRDSLNEKLF
TRBV5-8,once,TRBJ2-7,ASSLPREITEQY
TRBV19,-,TRBJ1-2,ASSIAGGGGYT
TRBV2,-,TRBJ2-3,ASSVLRGDTQY
TRBV27,-,TRBJ2-7,ASRRLAGNSYEQY
TRBV27,once,TRBJ1-5,ASSLTAHYQPQH
TRBV19,once,TRBJ2-1,ASSIDQAGEQF
TRBV7-2,once,TRBJ2-7,ASSLSYEQY
TRBV7-9,-,TRBJ2-7,ASRHTGTGSHEQY
TRBV13,-,TRBJ2-1,ASSPLYEQF
TRBV20-1,-,TRBJ2-1,SARGTDEQF
TRBV4-2,-,TRBJ2-1,ASSQDTAGMREQF
TRBV9,once,TRBJ2-4,ASSASGTRLAKNIQY
TRBV11-2,-,TRBJ1-2,ASSSTGSSGYT
TRBV27,-,TRBJ2-7,ASSLSSLPYEQY
TRBV7-3,-,TRBJ2-1,ASSLWLAGIYNEQF